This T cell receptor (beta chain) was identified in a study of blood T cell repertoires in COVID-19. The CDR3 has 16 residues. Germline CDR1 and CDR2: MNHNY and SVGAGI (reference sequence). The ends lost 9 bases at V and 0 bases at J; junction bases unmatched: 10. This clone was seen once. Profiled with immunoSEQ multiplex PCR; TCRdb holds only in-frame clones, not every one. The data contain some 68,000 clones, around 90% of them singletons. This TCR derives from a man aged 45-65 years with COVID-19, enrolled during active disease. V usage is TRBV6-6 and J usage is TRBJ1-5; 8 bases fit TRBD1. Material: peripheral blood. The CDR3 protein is CASRDRTAYSNQPQHF. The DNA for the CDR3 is TGTGCCAGTAGGGACAGGACGGCGTATAGCAATCAGCCCCAGCATTTT.